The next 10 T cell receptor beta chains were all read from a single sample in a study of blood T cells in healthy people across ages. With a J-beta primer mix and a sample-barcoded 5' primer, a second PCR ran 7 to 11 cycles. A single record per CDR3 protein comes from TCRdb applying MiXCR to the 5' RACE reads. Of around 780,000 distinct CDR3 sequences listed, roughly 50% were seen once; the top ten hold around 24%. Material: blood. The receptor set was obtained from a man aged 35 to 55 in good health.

CDR3 in amino acids: CASSVGGSNNEQFF. For the CDR3, the DNA is TGTGCCAGCAGCGTAGGCGGGAGCAACAATGAGCAGTTCTTC. The chain uses TRBV9 and TRBJ2-1; 7 bases line up with TRBD2. Germline loops: CDR1 SGDLS, CDR2 YYNGEE. This CDR3 region has 14 residues. With V trimmed by 0 bases and J by 5 bases, 2 bases remained unmatched.

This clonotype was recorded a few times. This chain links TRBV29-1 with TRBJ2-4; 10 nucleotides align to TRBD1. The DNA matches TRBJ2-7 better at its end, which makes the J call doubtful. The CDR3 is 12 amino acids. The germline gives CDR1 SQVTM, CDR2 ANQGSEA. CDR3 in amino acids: CSGGQGIGEQYF. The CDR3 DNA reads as TGCAGCGGGGGACAGGGGATAGGCGAGCAGTACTTC.

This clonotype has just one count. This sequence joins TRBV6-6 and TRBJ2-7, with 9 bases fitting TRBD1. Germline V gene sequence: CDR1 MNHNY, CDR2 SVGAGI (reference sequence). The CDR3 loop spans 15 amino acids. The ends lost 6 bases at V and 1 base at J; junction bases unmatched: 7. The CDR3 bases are TGTGCCAGCAGGTCCGGGACAGGGAATTCCTACGAGCAGTACTTC. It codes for CASRSGTGNSYEQYF.

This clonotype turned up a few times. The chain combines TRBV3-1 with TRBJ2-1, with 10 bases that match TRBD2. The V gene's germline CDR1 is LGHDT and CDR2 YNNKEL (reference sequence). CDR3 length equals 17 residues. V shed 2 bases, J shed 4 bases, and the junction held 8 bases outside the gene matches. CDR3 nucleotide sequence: TGTGCCAGCAGCCAACGACTAGCGGGTGGCCTATACAATGAGCAGTTCTTC. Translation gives CASSQRLAGGLYNEQFF.

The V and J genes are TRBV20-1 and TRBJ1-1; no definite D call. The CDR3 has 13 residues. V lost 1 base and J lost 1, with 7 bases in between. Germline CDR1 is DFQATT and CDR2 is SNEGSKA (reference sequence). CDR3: CSARVYPNTEAFF. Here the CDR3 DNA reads TGCAGTGCTAGAGTATATCCGAACACTGAAGCTTTCTTT.

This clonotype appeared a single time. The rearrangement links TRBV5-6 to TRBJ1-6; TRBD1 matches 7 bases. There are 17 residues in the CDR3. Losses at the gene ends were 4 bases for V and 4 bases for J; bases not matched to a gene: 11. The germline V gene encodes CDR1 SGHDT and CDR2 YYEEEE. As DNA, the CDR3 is TGTGCCAGCAGCCCCCTGGGAGGGGGCAATTATAATTCACCCCTCCACTTT. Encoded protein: CASSPLGGGNYNSPLHF.

CDR3 nucleotide sequence: TGCAGCGTTGTGGGCTGGGACATAGCCGACGAGCAGTACTTC. Translated: CSVVGWDIADEQYF. The chain uses TRBV29-1 and TRBJ2-7; D is perhaps TRBD1 (6 bases). CDR3 length: 14 residues. Germline V CDR1 and CDR2: SQVTM, ANQGSEA. V was pared by 4 bases and J by 5 bases, with 18 bases between.

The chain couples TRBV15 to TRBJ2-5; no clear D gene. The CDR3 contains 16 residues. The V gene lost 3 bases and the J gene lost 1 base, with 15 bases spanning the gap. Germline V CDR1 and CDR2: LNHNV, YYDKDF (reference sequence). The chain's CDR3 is CATSSGSSLPQETQYF. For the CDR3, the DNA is TGTGCCACCAGCAGCGGCTCGTCCCTCCCCCAAGAGACCCAGTACTTC.

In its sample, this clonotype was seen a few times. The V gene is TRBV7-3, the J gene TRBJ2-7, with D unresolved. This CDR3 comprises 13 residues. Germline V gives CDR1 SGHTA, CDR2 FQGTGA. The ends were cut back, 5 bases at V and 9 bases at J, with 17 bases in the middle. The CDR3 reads CASSDTLLGGQYF. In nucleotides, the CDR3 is TGTGCCAGCAGCGACACCCTTCTGGGCGGGCAGTACTTC.

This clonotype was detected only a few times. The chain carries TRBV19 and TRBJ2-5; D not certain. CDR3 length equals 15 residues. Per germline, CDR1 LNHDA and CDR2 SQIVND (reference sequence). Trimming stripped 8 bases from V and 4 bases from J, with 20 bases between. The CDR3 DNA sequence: TGTGCCAGTGCCCCCTGGAGCTCCTGGGGAGAGACCCAGTACTTC. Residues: CASAPWSSWGETQYF. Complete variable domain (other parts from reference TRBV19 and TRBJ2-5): DGGITQSPKYLFRKEGQNVTLSCEQNLNHDAMYWYRQDPGQGLRLIYYSQIVNDFQKGDIAEGYSVSREKKESFPLTVTSAQKNPTAFYLCASAPWSSWGETQYFGPGTRLLVL.